The present entry profiles one T cell receptor beta chain with its context. The target antigen is unknown. An end of the junction does not agree with germline; a read error may underlie this. The CDR3 sequence is 17 residues long. CDR1 is SSHAT, CDR2 FNYEAQ, per germline (reference sequence). This record belongs to a study of T cells in localized non-small cell lung cancer. Broader study findings: Among the top 100 tumor clones, a median approximately 55 appeared in adjacent lung. Only one tumor region went through sequencing, so heterogeneity may still be there. Longer survival (overall) was linked to higher T cell density in blood.

The protocol was immunoSEQ multiplex PCR, while the TCRdb copy is restricted to in-frame clones and leaves out a portion. Of roughly 58,000 clones listed, approximately 80% are singletons. Specimen: PBMCs, collected before any cancer treatment. This clonotype was obtained from a man between 35 and 75 years old with stage II lung adenocarcinoma. The rearrangement joins TRBV7-7 to TRBJ2-5, with 8 positions matching TRBD2. The chain's CDR3 is CASSPPAPTSAQETQYF. DNA of the CDR3: TGTGCTAGCAGCCCCCCCGCCCCGACTAGCGCCCAAGAGACCCAGTACTTC.